This is a list of T cell receptor beta chains from one sample in a study of regulatory T cells in long-lasting Graves disease. TCRdb re-called the multiplex PCR reads through MiXCR, storing one row per CDR3 protein. This table has some 560,000 distinct CDR3 sequences, more than 15% appearing once. The sample was also linked to a second study, of T cells in Graves' hyperthyroidism and ophthalmopathy.

Sequencing used peripheral blood mononuclear cells (PBMCs), obtained at new diagnosis, from a patient treated with antithyroid drugs. The origin of the receptors is a woman between 40 and 65 years old with Graves disease. Each CDR3 is given with its conserved first and last residue. D genes are given only for firm matches. Not all rows give a size; the values are once, few, many and, for expanded clones, a class.

>TRBJ2-5|NA|TRBD2|TRBV28
CASPPPSGGYEETQYF
>TRBJ1-6|NA|TRBD1|TRBV25-1
CASGPDRGASPLHF
>TRBJ1-1|few|NA|TRBV24-1
CATSERALGEAFF
>TRBJ1-2|NA|TRBD1|TRBV28
CASLRGGYGYTF
>TRBJ1-4|many|TRBD1|TRBV6-1
CASSGPGTGNEKLFF
>TRBJ1-2|NA|NA|TRBV30
CAWSKATGGKGYTF
>TRBJ2-3|many|NA|TRBV12-3/TRBV12-4
CASSPFGSDTQYF
>TRBJ2-5|NA|TRBD1|TRBV2
CASSVGQGVETQYF
>TRBJ1-4|NA|NA|TRBV18
CASSTGTPNEKLFF
>TRBJ1-2|few|TRBD1|TRBV5-1
CASSFDGTGNGYTF
>TRBJ2-3|many|TRBD2|TRBV11-2
CASSWGAGEADTQYF
>TRBJ1-1|few|TRBD1|TRBV5-4
CASTRQGRKNTEAFF
>TRBJ2-7|many|NA|TRBV3-1
CASSLSWTDEQYF
>TRBJ2-3|many|TRBD2|TRBV28
CASSLRGRGAGGSPRTDTQYF
>TRBJ2-1|many|NA|TRBV11-2
CASSLGPGTKDNEQFF
>TRBJ2-7|few|NA|TRBV7-9
CASSSQTAPREQYF
>TRBJ2-1|NA|NA|TRBV5-6
CASSPEGGAYNEQFF
>TRBJ2-1|many|TRBD2|TRBV12-3/TRBV12-4
CASSLGGGAPYNEQFF
>TRBJ2-1|many|TRBD1|TRBV5-8
CASSLPGGLLGQFF